This T cell receptor (beta chain) was recovered during a study of T cells in Graves' hyperthyroidism and ophthalmopathy. Template material for amplifying TCR beta CDR3 regions consisted of RNA transcripts. An initial round of RT-PCR targeting the TCR CDR3 relied on the HTBI primer set. TCRdb re-derived calls from the multiplex PCR reads in MiXCR, one entry per CDR3 protein. The sample has hundreds of thousands of distinct CDR3 sequences, just under 45% seen once. This clonotype has ten or more counts. V lost 6 bases to trimming and J lost 4 bases, with 12 bases between them. The CDR3 has 13 amino acids. CDR1 is SEHNR, CDR2 FQNEAQ, per germline (reference sequence).

Sequences were obtained from peripheral blood or thyroid tissue (not recorded which). V usage is TRBV7-9 and J usage is TRBJ1-2; D gene uncertain. The clonotype was recovered from an adult man with Graves' disease, either hyperthyroidism or ophthalmopathy (not recorded which). The CDR3 reads CASSESGSYGYTF. DNA for the CDR3: TGTGCCAGCAGTGAAAGTGGGAGCTATGGCTACACCTTC.